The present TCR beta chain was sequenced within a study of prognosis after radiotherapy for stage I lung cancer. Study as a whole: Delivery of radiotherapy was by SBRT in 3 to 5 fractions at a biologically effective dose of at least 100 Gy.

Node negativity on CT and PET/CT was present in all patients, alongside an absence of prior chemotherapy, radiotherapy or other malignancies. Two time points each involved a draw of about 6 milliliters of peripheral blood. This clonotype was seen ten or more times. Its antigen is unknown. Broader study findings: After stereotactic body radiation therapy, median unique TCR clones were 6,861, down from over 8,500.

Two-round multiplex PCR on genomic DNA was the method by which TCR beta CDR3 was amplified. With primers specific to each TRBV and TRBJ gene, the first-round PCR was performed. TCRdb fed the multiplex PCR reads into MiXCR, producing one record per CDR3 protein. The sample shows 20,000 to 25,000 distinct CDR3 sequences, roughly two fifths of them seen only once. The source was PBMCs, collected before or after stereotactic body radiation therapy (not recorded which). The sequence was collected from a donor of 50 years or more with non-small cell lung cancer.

DNA of the CDR3: TGCGCCAGCAGCCAAGATCCGAAGGGGCTAGGGGAGCAGTACTTC. Translation: CASSQDPKGLGEQYF. The chain combines TRBV4-1 with TRBJ2-7; TRBD1 might be the D (5 bases). Per germline, CDR1 MGHRA and CDR2 YSYEKL. V lost 0 bases to trimming and J lost 7 bases, with 16 bases between them. This CDR3 region has 15 residues.